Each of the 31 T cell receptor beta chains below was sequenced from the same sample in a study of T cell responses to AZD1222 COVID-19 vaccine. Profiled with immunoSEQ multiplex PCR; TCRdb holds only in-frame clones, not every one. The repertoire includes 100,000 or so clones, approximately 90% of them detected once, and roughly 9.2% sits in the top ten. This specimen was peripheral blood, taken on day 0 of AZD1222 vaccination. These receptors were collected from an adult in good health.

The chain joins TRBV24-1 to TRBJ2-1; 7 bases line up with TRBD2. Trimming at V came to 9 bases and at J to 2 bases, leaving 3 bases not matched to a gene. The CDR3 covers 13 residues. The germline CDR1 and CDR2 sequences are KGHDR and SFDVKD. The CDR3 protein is CATVGTTYNEQFF. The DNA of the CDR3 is TGTGCCACCGTAGGGACTACCTACAATGAGCAGTTCTTC.

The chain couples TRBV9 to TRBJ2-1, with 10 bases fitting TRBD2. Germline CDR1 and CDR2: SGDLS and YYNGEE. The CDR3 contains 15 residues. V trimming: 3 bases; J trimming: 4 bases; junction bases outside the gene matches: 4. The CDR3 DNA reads TGTGCCAGCAGCGGCGGGACTAGCGATTACAATGAGCAGTTCTTC. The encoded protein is CASSGGTSDYNEQFF.

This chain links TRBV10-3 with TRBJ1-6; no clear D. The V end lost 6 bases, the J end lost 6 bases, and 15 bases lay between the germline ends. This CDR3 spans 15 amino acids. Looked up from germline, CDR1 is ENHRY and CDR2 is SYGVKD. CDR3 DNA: TGTGCCATCAGAAGGGCCGACGCTGGTAATTCACCCCTCCACTTT. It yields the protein CAIRRADAGNSPLHF.

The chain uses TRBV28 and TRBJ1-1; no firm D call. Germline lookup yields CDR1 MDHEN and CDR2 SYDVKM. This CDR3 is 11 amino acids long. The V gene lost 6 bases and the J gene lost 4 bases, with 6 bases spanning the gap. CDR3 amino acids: CASRVFTEAFF. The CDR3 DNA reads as TGTGCCAGCAGGGTGTTCACTGAAGCTTTCTTT.

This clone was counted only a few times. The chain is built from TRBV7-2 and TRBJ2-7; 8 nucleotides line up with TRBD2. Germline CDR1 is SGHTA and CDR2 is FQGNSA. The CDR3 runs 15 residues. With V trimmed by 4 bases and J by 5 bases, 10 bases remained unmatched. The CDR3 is CASSSLGGRSHEQYF. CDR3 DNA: TGTGCCAGCAGCTCATTGGGCGGGAGGTCTCACGAGCAGTACTTC. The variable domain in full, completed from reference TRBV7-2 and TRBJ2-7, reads GAGVSQSPSNKVTEKGKDVELRCDPISGHTALYWYRQSLGQGLEFLIYFQGNSAPDKSGLPSDRFSAERTGGSVSTLTIQRTQQEDSAVYLCASSSLGGRSHEQYFGPGTRLTVT.

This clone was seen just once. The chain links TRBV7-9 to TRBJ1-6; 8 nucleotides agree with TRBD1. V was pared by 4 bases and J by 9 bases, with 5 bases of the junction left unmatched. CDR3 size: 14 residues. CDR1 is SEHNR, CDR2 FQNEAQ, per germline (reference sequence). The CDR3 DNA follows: TGTGCCAGCAGCTCTGGACAGGGCGGTTCACCCCTCCACTTT. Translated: CASSSGQGGSPLHF.

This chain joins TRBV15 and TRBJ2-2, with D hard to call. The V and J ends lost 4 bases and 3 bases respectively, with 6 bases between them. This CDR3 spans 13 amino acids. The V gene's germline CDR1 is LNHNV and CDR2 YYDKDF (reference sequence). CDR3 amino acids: CATSISYTGELFF. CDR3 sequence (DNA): TGTGCCACCAGCATCTCCTACACCGGGGAGCTGTTTTTT. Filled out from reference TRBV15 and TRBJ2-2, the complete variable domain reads DAMVIQNPRYQVTQFGKPVTLSCSQTLNHNVMYWYQQKSSQAPKLLFHYYDKDFNNEADTPDNFQSRRPNTSFCFLDIRSPGLGDTAMYLCATSISYTGELFFGEGSRLTVL.

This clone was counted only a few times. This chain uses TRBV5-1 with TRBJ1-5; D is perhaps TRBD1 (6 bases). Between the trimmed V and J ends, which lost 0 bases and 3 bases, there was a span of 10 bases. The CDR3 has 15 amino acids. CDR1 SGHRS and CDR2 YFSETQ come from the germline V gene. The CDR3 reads CASSLGTVSNQPQHF. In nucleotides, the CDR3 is TGCGCCAGCAGCTTGGGGACAGTCTCCAATCAGCCCCAGCATTTT.

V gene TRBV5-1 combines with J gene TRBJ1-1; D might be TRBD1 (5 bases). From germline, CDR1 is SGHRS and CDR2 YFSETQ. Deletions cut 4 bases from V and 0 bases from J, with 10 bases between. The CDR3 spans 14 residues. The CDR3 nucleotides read TGCGCCAGCAGCGGGGACGGAATGAACACTGAAGCTTTCTTT. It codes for CASSGDGMNTEAFF.

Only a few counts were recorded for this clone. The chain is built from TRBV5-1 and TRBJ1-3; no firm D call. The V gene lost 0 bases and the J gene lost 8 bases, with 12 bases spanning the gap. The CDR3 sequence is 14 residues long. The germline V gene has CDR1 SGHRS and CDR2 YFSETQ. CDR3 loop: CASSLAGGRDTIYF. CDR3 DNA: TGCGCCAGCAGCTTGGCCGGCGGACGAGACACCATATATTTT. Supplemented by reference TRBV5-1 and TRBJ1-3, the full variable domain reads KAGVTQTPRYLIKTRGQQVTLSCSPISGHRSVSWYQQTPGQGLQFLFEYFSETQRNKGNFPGRFSGRQFSNSRSEMNVSTLELGDSALYLCASSLAGGRDTIYFGEGSWLTVV.

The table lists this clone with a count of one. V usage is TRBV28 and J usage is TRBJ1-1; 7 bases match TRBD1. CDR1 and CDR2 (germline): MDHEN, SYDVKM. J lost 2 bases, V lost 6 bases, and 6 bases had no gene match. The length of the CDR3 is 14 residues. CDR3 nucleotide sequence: TGTGCCAGCAGGGGGGACAGCCTCAACACTGAAGCTTTCTTT. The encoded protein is CASRGDSLNTEAFF.

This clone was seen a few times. CDR3 in amino acids: CASSLSVGPLNTGELFF. As DNA, the CDR3 is TGTGCCAGCAGTTTATCTGTGGGACCACTGAACACCGGGGAGCTGTTTTTT. This chain links TRBV28 with TRBJ2-2; D may match TRBD1 or TRBD2 (5 bases each). The CDR3 extends over 17 amino acids. V lost 1 base to trimming and J lost 1 base, with 13 bases between them. CDR1 MDHEN and CDR2 SYDVKM come from the germline V gene.

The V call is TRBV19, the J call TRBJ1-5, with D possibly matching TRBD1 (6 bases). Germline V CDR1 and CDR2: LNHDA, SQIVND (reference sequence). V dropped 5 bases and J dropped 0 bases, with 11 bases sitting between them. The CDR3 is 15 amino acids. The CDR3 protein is CASSLQGPSNQPQHF. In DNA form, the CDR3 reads TGTGCCAGTAGTCTACAGGGCCCTAGCAATCAGCCCCAGCATTTT. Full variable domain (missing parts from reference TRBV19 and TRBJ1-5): DGGITQSPKYLFRKEGQNVTLSCEQNLNHDAMYWYRQDPGQGLRLIYYSQIVNDFQKGDIAEGYSVSREKKESFPLTVTSAQKNPTAFYLCASSLQGPSNQPQHFGDGTRLSIL.

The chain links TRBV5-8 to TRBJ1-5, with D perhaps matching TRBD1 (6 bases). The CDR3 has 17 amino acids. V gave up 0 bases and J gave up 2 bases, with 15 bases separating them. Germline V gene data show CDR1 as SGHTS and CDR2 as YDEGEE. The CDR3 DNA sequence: TGTGCCAGCAGCTTGGCCTTGGGGGCCCGGGGCAATCAGCCCCAGCATTTT. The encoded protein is CASSLALGARGNQPQHF. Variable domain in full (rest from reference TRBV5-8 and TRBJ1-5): EAGVTQSPTHLIKTRGQQATLRCSPISGHTSVYWYQQALGLGLQFLLWYDEGEERNRGNFPPRFSGRQFPNYSSELNVNALELEDSALYLCASSLALGARGNQPQHFGDGTRLSIL.

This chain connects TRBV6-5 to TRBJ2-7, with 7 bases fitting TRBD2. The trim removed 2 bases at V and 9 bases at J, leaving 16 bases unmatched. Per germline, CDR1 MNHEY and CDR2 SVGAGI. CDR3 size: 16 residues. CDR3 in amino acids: CASSYDVAGFVTRQYF. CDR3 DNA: TGTGCCAGCAGTTACGATGTAGCGGGCTTTGTTACGAGGCAGTACTTC.

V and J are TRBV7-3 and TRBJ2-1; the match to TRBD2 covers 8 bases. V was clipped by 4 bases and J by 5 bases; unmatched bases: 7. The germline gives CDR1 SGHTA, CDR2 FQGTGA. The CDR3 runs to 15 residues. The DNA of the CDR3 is TGTGCCAGCAGCTCCCATAGCGGGACTAACAATGAGCAGTTCTTC. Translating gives CASSSHSGTNNEQFF. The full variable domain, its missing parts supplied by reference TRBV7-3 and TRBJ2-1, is GAGVSQTPSNKVTEKGKYVELRCDPISGHTALYWYRQSLGQGPEFLIYFQGTGAADDSGLPNDRFFAVRPEGSVSTLKIQRTERGDSAVYLCASSSHSGTNNEQFFGPGTRLTVL.

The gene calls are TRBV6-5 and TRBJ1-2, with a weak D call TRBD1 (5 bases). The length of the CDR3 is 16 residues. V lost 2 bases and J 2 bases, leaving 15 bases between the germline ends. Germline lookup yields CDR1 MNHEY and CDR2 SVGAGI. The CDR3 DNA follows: TGTGCCAGCAGTTACCTCTCACGGGGGGGAAACTATGGCTACACCTTC. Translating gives CASSYLSRGGNYGYTF.

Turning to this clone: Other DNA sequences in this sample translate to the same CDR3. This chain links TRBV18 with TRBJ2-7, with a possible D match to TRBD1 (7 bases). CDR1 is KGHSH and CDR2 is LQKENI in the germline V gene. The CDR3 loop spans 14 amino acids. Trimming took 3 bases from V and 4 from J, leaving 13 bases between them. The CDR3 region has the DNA TGTGCCAGCTCACCCGGAGGGGGCATTTACGAGCAGTACTTC. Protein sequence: CASSPGGGIYEQYF.

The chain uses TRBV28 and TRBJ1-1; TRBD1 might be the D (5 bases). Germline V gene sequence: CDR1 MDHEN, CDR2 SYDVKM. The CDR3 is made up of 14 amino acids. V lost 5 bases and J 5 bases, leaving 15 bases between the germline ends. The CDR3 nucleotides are TGTGCCAGCAGTCAACTTCACGGGGGTACTGAAGCTTTCTTT. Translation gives CASSQLHGGTEAFF.

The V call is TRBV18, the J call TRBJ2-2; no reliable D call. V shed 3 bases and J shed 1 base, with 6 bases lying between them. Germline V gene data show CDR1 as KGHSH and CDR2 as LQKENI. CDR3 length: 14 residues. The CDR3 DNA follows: TGTGCCAGCTCACCTTTGAAGAACACCGGGGAGCTGTTTTTT. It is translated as CASSPLKNTGELFF.

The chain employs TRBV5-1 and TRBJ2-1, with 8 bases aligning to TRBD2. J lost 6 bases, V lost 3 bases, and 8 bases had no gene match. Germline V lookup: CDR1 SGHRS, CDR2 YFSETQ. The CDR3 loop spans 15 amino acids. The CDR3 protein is CASSSLGTRGNEQFF. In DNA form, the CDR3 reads TGCGCCAGCAGCTCTCTCGGGACTAGAGGCAATGAGCAGTTCTTC. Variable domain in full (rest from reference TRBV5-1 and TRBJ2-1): KAGVTQTPRYLIKTRGQQVTLSCSPISGHRSVSWYQQTPGQGLQFLFEYFSETQRNKGNFPGRFSGRQFSNSRSEMNVSTLELGDSALYLCASSSLGTRGNEQFFGPGTRLTVL.

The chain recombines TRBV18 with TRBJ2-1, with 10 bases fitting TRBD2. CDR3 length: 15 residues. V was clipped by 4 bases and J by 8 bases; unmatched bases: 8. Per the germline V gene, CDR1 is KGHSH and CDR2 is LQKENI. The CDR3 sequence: CASSLLAGDVDEQFF. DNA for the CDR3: TGTGCCAGCTCACTCCTAGCGGGAGACGTCGATGAGCAGTTCTTC. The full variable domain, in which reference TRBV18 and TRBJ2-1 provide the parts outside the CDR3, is NAGVMQNPRHLVRRRGQEARLRCSPMKGHSHVYWYRQLPEEGLKFMVYLQKENIIDESGMPKERFSAEFPKEGPSILRIQQVVRGDSAAYFCASSLLAGDVDEQFFGPGTRLTVL.

The CDR3 is CASSPQGWEKLFF. The CDR3 DNA reads as TGTGCCAGCAGCCCCCAGGGGTGGGAAAAACTGTTTTTT. The chain has TRBV3-1 (or the pseudogene TRBV3-2) and TRBJ1-4, with a tentative D call TRBD1 (6 bases). The CDR3 runs to 13 residues. The germline V and J ends were trimmed by 4 bases and 8 bases, with 11 bases remaining between them. Germline CDR1 reads LGHDT; CDR2 reads YNNKEL (reference sequence).

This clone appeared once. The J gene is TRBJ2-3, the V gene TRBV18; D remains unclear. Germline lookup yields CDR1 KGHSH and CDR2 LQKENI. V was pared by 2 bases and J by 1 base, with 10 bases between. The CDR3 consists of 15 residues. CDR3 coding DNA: TGTGCCAGCTCACCATTGGGGTCGGGCACAGATACGCAGTATTTT. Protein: CASSPLGSGTDTQYF.

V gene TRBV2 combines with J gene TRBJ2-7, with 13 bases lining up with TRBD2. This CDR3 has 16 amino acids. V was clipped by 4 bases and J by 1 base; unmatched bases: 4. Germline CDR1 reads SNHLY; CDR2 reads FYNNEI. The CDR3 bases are TGTGCCAGCAGTGGGACTAGCGGGAGAGGTTCCTACGAGCAGTACTTC. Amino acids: CASSGTSGRGSYEQYF.

CDR3 sequence (DNA): TGTGCCAGCAGTTACTTGGACAGGGGGCTCGGTGAGCAGTTCTTC. This encodes CASSYLDRGLGEQFF. The chain combines TRBV6-6 with TRBJ2-1; 11 nucleotides line up with TRBD1. With 1 base clipped from V and 9 bases from J, the junction kept 5 bases outside the gene matches. Germline V gene lookup returns CDR1 MNHNY and CDR2 SVGAGI (reference sequence). This CDR3 has 15 amino acids.

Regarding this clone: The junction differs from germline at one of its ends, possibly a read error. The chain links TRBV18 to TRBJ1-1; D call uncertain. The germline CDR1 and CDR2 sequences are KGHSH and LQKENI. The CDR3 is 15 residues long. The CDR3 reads CASSPPFSQNTEAFF. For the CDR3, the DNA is TGTGCCAGCTCCCCACCCTTTTCACAGAACACTGAAGCTTTCTTT.

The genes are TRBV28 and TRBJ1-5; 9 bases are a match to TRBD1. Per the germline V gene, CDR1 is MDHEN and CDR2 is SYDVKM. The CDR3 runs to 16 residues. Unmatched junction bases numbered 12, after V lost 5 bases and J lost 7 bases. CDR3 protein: CASSPMGQGGDQPQHF. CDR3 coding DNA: TGTGCCAGCAGTCCTATGGGACAGGGAGGTGACCAGCCCCAGCATTTT. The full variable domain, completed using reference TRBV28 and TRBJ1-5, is DVKVTQSSRYLVKRTGEKVFLECVQDMDHENMFWYRQDPGLGLRLIYFSYDVKMKEKGDIPEGYSVSREKKERFSLILESASTNQTSMYLCASSPMGQGGDQPQHFGDGTRLSIL.

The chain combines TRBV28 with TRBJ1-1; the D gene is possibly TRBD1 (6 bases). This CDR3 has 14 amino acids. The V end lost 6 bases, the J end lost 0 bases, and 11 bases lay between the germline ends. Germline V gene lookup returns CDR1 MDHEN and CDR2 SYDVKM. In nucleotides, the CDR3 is TGTGCCAGCAGAGAGGGGGGGATGAACACTGAAGCTTTCTTT. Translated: CASREGGMNTEAFF.

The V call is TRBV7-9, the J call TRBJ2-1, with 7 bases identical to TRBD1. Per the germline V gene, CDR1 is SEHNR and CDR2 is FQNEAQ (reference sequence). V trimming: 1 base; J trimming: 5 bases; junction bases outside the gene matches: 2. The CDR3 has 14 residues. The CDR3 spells CASSLVQGNNEQFF. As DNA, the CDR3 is TGTGCCAGCAGCTTAGTACAGGGGAACAATGAGCAGTTCTTC.

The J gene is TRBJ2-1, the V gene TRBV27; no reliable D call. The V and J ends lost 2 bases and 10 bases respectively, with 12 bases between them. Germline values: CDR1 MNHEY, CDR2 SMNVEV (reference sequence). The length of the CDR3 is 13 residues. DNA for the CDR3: TGTGCCAGCAGTTTAAGTCCGCCATTCGAGCAGTTCTTC. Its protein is CASSLSPPFEQFF.